What follows is one TCR beta chain and its context. This entry is derived from a study of T cell responses to AZD1222 COVID-19 vaccine. CDR3 length: 17 residues. The V and J ends lost 3 bases and 2 bases respectively, with 18 bases between them. Per the germline V gene, CDR1 is LNHDA and CDR2 is SQIVND (reference sequence). Assay used: immunoSEQ multiplex PCR; TCRdb lists only in-frame clones, some missing. The repertoire consists of about 140,000 clones, with roughly nine tenths occurring once and the leading ten covering 7.5% to 9.5%. Source: peripheral blood, taken 28 days after the second dose of the MenACWY control vaccine. The TCR was taken from an adult who received the MenACWY meningococcal vaccine as a control. The rearrangement joins TRBV19 to TRBJ2-3; D call uncertain. CDR3 DNA: TGTGCCAGTAGTATGGTGGCTTCTGGGTCCTCCACAGATACGCAGTATTTT. It encodes CASSMVASGSSTDTQYF.